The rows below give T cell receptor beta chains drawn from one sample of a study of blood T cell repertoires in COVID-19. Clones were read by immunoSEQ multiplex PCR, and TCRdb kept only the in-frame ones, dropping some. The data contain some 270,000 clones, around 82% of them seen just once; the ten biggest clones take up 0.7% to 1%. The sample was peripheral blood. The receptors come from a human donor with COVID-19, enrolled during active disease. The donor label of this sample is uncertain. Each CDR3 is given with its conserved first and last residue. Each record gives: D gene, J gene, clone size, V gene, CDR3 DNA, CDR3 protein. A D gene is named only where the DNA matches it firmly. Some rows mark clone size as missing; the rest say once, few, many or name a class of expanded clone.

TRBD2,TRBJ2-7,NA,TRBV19,TGTGCCAGTAGTGCCGGGACTAGCGCTACCTACGAGCAGTACTTC,CASSAGTSATYEQYF
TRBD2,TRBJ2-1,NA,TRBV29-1,TGCAGCGTTGAACCTCCGACTAGCGGGAGAGGTAATGAGCAGTTCTTC,CSVEPPTSGRGNEQFF
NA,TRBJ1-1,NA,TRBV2,TGTGCCAGCAGTGTACAGAGGGACACTGAAGCTTTCTTT,CASSVQRDTEAFF
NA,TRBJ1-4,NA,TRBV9,TGTGCCAGCAGCCCCTCGACAGGACCGGCAGAGGGGAGTGGAAAACTGTTTTTT,CASSPSTGPAEGSGKLFF
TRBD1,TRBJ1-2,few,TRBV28,TGTGCCAGCAGCCCCCCTCGACAGGGCTGGTATGGCTACACCTTC,CASSPPRQGWYGYTF
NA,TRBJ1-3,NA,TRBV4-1,TGCGCCAGCAGCCAAGGACGAGGTAGTGGAAACACCATATATTTT,CASSQGRGSGNTIYF
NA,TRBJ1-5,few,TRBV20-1,TGCAGTGCTAGTTTCCCCGAGGGCAATCAGCCCCAGCATTTT,CSASFPEGNQPQHF
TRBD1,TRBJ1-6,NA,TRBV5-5,TGTGCCAGCAGCTTGGGGACAGGAGGGAACTATAATTCACCCCTCCACTTT,CASSLGTGGNYNSPLHF
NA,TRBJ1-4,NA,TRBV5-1,TGCGCCAGCAGCTTCAGCCTAGGGGATGAAAAACTGTTTTTT,CASSFSLGDEKLFF
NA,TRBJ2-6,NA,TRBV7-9,TGTGCCAGCAGCCGGGGGAACTCTGGGGCCAACGTCCTGACTTTC,CASSRGNSGANVLTF
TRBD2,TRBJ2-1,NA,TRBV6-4,TGTGCCAGCAGTGATTTCCCGAGACTAGCGGGAGAGGGTGAGCAGTTCTTC,CASSDFPRLAGEGEQFF
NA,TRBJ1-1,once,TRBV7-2,TGTGCCAGCAGCTTACAGCCTCAGGAGGTAACTGAAGCTTTCTTT,CASSLQPQEVTEAFF
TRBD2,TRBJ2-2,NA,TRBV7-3,TGTGCCAGCAGCTTAAGAGGACCGGGAGGAAACACCGGGGAGCTGTTTTTT,CASSLRGPGGNTGELFF
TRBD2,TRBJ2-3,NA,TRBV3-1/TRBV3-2,TGTGCCAGCAGCCCCCTGAAAGCGGGAGGCACAGATACGCAGTATTTT,CASSPLKAGGTDTQYF
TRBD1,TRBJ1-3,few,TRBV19,TGTGCCAGTAGTATTGCGACAGGGTCCTTAGGCTCTGGAAACACCATATATTTT,CASSIATGSLGSGNTIYF
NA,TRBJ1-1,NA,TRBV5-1,TGCGCCAGCAGCTTGGGAAGAGGGCAGGCCCTAGGACGGAACACTGAAGCTTTCTTT,CASSLGRGQALGRNTEAFF
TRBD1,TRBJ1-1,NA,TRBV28,TGTGCCAGCAGTTACCTGGGACAGAGAGGCACTGAAGCTTTCTTT,CASSYLGQRGTEAFF
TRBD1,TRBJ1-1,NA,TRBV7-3,TGTGCCAGCAGCCCCACTTCAGGGGGGACTGAAGCTTTCTTT,CASSPTSGGTEAFF
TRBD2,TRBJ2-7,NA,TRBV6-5,TGTGCCAGCAGGGAGGGACTAGCGGCTCCCTACGAGCAGTACTTC,CASREGLAAPYEQYF
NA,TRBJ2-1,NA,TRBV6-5,TGTGCCAGCAGCGGGGACTTTATATCCTTCAATGAGCAGTTCTTC,CASSGDFISFNEQFF
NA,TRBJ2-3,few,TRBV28,TGTGCCAGCAGTACCAGGGTAGATACGCAGTATTTT,CASSTRVDTQYF
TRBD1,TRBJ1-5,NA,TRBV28,TGTGCCAGCAGTCAGGGGGGACAGAATCAGCCCCAGCATTTT,CASSQGGQNQPQHF
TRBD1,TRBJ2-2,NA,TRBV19,TGTGCCAGTAGCTACAGGGGACCAAACACCGGGGAGCTGTTTTTT,CASSYRGPNTGELFF
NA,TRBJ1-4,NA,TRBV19,TGTGCCAGTAGTCTCCGGGAGTCAGGGAATGAAAAACTGTTTTTT,CASSLRESGNEKLFF
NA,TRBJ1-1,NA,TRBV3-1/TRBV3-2,TGTGCCAGCAGCCGTGGTGGGGAGGAGGGCACTGAAGCTTTCTTT,CASSRGGEEGTEAFF
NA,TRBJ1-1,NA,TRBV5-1,TGCGCCAGCAGGCCCGAGGGGGGGCGAACTGAAGCTTTCTTT,CASRPEGGRTEAFF
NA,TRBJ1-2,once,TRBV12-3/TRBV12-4,TGTGCCAGCAGTTCGCTCGGGGAAACCTACACCTTC,CASSSLGETYTF
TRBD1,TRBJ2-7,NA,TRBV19,TGTGCCAGTAGTCTTACACCTCCGGGACAGGGGTCTCACGAGCAGTACTTC,CASSLTPPGQGSHEQYF
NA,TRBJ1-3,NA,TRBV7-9,TGTGCCAGCAGCTTAACGGGGTCCGGAAACACCATATATTTT,CASSLTGSGNTIYF
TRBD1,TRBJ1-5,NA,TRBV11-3,TGTGCCAGCAGCGCGCGCAGGGGGACCAACCAGCCCCAGCATTTT,CASSARRGTNQPQHF
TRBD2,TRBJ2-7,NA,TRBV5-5,TGTGCCAGCAGCTTGGGTCCTAGCGGGACTTTATACGAGCAGTACTTC,CASSLGPSGTLYEQYF
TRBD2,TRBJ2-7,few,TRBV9,TGTGCCAGCAGCGCCCTAGCGGGTACCTACGAGCAGTACTTC,CASSALAGTYEQYF
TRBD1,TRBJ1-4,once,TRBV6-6,TGTGCCAGCAGTTTTACAGGGGTTTATGAAAAACTGTTTTTT,CASSFTGVYEKLFF
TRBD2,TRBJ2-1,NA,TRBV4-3,TGCGCCAGCAGCCAATTCGGGAGGAGCTCCTACAATGAGCAGTTCTTC,CASSQFGRSSYNEQFF
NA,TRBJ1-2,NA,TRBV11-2,TGTGCCAGCAGCTTAGGGCGGCGGAGTGGCTACACCTTC,CASSLGRRSGYTF
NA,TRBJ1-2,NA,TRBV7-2,TGTGCCAGCAGCTTAATGTCCCTCAACTATGGCTACACCTTC,CASSLMSLNYGYTF
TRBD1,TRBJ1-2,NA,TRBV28,TGTGCCAGCAGTAATCGACAGGGGTTTGGCTACACCTTC,CASSNRQGFGYTF
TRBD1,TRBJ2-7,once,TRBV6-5,TGTGCCAGCAGTTACTCGAGGGGACAGCCGATCTACGAGCAGTACTTC,CASSYSRGQPIYEQYF
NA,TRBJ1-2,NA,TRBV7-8,TGTGCCAGCAGCTTGGCCCGGACTGAAACCTATGGCTACACCTTC,CASSLARTETYGYTF
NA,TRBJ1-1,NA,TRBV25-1,TGTGCCAGCAGTAAGGTATTCGGGTTAGGCACTGAAGCTTTCTTT,CASSKVFGLGTEAFF
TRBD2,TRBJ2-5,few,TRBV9,TGTGCCAGCAGCGTAGGACTAGCGGAAGAGACCCAGTACTTC,CASSVGLAEETQYF